The entry below gives a single T cell receptor (beta chain) sequence along with its context. The data were taken from a study of T cells in Graves' hyperthyroidism and ophthalmopathy. RNA transcripts yielded amplified TCR beta CDR3 regions. HTBI primers were used for first-round RT-PCR of the TCR CDR3. TCRdb processed the multiplex PCR reads anew with MiXCR; each CDR3 protein has one entry. The sample gives about 360,000 distinct CDR3 sequences, around 25% of which show up once; about 73% is in the top ten. The length of the CDR3 is 15 residues. V was trimmed by 2 bases and J by 1 base, leaving 11 bases between them. Germline CDR1 is MNHEY and CDR2 is SMNVEV (reference sequence).

Sequencing was performed on blood. The receptor was isolated from a man in his fifties or sixties with Graves' hyperthyroidism. The chain carries TRBV27 and TRBJ1-2, with a weak D call TRBD1 (6 bases). The CDR3 here is CASSLRTGNNYGYTF. DNA of the CDR3: TGTGCCAGCAGTTTACGCACAGGGAATAACTATGGCTACACCTTC.